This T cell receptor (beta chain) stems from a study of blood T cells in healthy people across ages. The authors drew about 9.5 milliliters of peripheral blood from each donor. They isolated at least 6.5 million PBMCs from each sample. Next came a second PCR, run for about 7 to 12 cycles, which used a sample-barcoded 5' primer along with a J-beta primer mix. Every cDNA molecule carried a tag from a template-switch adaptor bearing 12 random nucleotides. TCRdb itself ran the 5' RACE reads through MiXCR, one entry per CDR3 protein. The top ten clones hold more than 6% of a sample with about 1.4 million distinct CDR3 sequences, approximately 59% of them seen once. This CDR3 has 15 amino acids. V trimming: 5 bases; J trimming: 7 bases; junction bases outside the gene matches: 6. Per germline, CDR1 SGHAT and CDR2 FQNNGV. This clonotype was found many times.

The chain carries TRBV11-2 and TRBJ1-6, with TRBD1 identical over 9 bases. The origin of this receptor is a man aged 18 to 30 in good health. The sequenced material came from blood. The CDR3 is CASSPDTGGNSPLHF. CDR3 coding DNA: TGTGCCAGCAGCCCGGATACAGGGGGCAATTCACCCCTCCACTTT.